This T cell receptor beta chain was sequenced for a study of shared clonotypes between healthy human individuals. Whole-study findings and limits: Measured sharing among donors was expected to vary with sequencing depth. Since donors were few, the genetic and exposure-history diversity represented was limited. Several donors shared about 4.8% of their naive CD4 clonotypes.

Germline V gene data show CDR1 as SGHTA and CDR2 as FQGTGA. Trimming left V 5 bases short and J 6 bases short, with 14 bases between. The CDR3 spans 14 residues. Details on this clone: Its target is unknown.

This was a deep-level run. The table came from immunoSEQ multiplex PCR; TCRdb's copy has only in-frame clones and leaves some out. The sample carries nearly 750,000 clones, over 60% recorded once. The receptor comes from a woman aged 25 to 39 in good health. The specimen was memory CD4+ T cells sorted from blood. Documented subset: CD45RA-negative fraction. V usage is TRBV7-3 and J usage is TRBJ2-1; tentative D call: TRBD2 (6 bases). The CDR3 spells CASSPPGLLNEQFF. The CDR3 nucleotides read TGTGCCAGCAGCCCGCCGGGACTTCTCAATGAGCAGTTCTTC.